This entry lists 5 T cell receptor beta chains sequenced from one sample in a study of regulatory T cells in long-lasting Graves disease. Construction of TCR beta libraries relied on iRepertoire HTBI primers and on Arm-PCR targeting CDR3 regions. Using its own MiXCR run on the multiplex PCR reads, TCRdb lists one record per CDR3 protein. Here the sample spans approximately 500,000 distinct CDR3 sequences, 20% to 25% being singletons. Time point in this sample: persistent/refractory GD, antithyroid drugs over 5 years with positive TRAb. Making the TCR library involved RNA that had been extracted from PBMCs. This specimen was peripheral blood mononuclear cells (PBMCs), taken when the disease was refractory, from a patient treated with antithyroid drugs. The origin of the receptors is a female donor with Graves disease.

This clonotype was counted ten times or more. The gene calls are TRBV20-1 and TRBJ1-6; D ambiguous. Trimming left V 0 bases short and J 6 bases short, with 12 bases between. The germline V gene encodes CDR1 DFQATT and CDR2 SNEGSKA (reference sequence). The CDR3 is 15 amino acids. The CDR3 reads CSAREPSLINSPLHF. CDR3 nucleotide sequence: TGCAGTGCTAGAGAGCCGTCATTGATTAATTCACCCCTCCACTTT.

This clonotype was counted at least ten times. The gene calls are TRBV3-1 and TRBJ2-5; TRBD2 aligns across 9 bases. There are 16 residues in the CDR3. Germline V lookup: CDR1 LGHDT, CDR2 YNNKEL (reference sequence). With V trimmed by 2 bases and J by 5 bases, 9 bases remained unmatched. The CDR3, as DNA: TGTGCCAGCAGCCAACACCTAGCGGGGAGGTCGGAGACCCAGTACTTC. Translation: CASSQHLAGRSETQYF.

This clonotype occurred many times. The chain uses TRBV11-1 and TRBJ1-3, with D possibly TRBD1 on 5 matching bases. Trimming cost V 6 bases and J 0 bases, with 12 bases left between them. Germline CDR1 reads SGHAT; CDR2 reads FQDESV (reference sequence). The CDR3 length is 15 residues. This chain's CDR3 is CASRPGPFSGNTIYF. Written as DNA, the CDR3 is TGTGCCAGCAGACCGGGACCTTTCTCTGGAAACACCATATATTTT.

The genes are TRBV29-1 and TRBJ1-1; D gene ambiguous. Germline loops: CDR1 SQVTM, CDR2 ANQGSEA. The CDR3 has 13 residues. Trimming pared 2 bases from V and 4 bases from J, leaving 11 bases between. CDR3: CSVEYRTRTEAFF. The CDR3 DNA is TGCAGCGTTGAATACAGAACGCGCACTGAAGCTTTCTTT.

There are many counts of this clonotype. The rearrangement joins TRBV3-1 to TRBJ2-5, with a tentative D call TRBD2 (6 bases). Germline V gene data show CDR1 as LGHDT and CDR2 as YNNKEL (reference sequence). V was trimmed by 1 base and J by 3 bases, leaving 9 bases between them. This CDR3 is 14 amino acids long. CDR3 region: CASSQGGGEETQYF. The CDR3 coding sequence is TGTGCCAGCAGCCAAGGCGGCGGGGAAGAGACCCAGTACTTC.